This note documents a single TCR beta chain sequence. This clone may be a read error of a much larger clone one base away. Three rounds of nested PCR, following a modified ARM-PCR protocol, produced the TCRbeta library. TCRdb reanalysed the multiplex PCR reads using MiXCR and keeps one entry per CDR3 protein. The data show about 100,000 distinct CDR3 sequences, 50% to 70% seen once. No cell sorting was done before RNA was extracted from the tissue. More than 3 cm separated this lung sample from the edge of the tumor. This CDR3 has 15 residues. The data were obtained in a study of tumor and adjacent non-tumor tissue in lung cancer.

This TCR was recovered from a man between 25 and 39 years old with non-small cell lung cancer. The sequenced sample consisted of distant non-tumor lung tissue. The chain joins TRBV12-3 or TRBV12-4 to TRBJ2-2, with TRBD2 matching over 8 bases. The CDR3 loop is CASNPLAGHTEELFF. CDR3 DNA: TGTGCCAGCAATCCCTTAGCGGGACACACCGAGGAGCTGTTTTTT.